This entry describes one T cell receptor (beta chain). The antigen is unknown. Germline loops: CDR1 SGHRS, CDR2 YFSETQ. The V and J ends lost 4 bases and 2 bases respectively, with 15 bases between them. The CDR3 has 15 residues. Donors were drawn from the approximately 120-subject validation cohort, separate from the 666-subject first cohort. This record belongs to a study of cytomegalovirus exposure and HLA in healthy donors. General observations from the study: As was reported, the classifier diagnosed cytomegalovirus status with high specificity and sensitivity. The study listed under 200 cytomegalovirus-associated TCR beta chains.

The repertoire was sequenced with immunoSEQ multiplex PCR; TCRdb's copy has only in-frame clones and lacks some. The sample holds about 330,000 clones; roughly 85% are singletons and the top ten take over 0.8%. The V gene is TRBV5-1, the J gene TRBJ2-5, with D possibly matching TRBD1 (6 bases). Sequences were obtained from PBMCs. This sequence originates from a woman younger than 30 in good health and CMV-seronegative. The CDR3 sequence is CASSPLGTLQETQYF. The CDR3 bases are TGCGCCAGCAGCCCATTGGGGACACTGCAAGAGACCCAGTACTTC. Supplemented by reference TRBV5-1 and TRBJ2-5, the full variable domain reads KAGVTQTPRYLIKTRGQQVTLSCSPISGHRSVSWYQQTPGQGLQFLFEYFSETQRNKGNFPGRFSGRQFSNSRSEMNVSTLELGDSALYLCASSPLGTLQETQYFGPGTRLLVL.